One and the same sample provided the 11 T cell receptor beta chains below, sequenced in a study of glioma-infiltrating T cells. TCR alpha and beta CDR3 regions were amplified from RNA using iRepertoire nested multiplex PCR. TCRdb re-analysed the multiplex PCR reads in MiXCR, keeping a single row per CDR3 protein. The top ten hold 20% to 25% of the sample, which has about 190,000 distinct CDR3 sequences, more than 30% seen once. The specimen sequenced was glioma tissue, nonneoplastic brain tissue, or PBMCs (not recorded which). The receptor source for this set is a human donor with low-grade glioma or glioblastoma, undergoing nonglioma brain surgery, or in good health (not recorded which).

This sequence joins TRBV11-2 and TRBJ1-1; no clear D. The CDR3 is made up of 14 amino acids. Germline CDR1 and CDR2: SGHAT and FQNNGV. V was shortened by 2 bases and J by 0 bases, with 7 bases between the two germline ends. The CDR3 coding sequence is TGTGCCAGCAGCTTAAGGCGGCTGAACACTGAAGCTTTCTTT. Protein product: CASSLRRLNTEAFF.

The CDR3: CASSPRTSGRPYNEQFF. Here the CDR3 DNA reads TGTGCCAGTAGTCCGCGGACTAGCGGGAGGCCTTACAATGAGCAGTTCTTC. The chain carries TRBV19 and TRBJ2-1; 14 bases match TRBD2. CDR3 length equals 17 residues. V lost 5 bases, J lost 4 bases, and 7 bases stayed unmatched. Germline CDR1 reads LNHDA; CDR2 reads SQIVND (reference sequence).

CDR3 region: CASSLDRRGTDTQYF. The CDR3 DNA reads as TGTGCCAGCAGCTTAGACAGGAGGGGCACAGATACGCAGTATTTT. The chain has TRBV9 and TRBJ2-3, with D tentatively TRBD1 or TRBD2 (6 bases each). Germline CDR1 and CDR2: SGDLS and YYNGEE. There are 15 residues in the CDR3. The V end lost 4 bases, the J end lost 1 base, and 13 bases lay between the germline ends. The variable domain in full, with the rest retrieved from reference TRBV9 and TRBJ2-3, is DSGVTQTPKHLITATGQRVTLRCSPRSGDLSVYWYQQSLDQGLQFLIQYYNGEERAKGNILERFSAQQFPDLHSELNLSSLELGDSALYFCASSLDRRGTDTQYFGPGTRLTVL.

This clonotype was counted many times. J is TRBJ1-3 and V is TRBV4-2, with 10 nucleotides matching TRBD1. Germline values: CDR1 LGHNA, CDR2 YNFKEQ. V shed 4 bases and J 7 bases; nucleotides not matched to a gene: 4. The CDR3 length is 14 residues. The CDR3 DNA is TGTGCCAGCAGCCCCGGGACAGGGGTGAACACCATATATTTT. Its translation is CASSPGTGVNTIYF.

This clonotype was seen ten or more times. The CDR3 region is CSGSRTGGTEAFF. The CDR3 DNA follows: TGCAGCGGATCGAGGACTGGCGGCACTGAAGCTTTCTTT. The chain couples TRBV29-1 to TRBJ1-1; D not resolved. V shed 7 bases and J shed 4 bases, with 16 bases lying between them. The CDR3 is made up of 13 amino acids. Germline V CDR1 and CDR2: SQVTM, ANQGSEA.

This clonotype was counted ten times or more. The chain employs TRBV27 and TRBJ2-2; 7 bases are shared with TRBD2. This CDR3 has 17 residues. V was clipped by 7 bases and J by 6 bases; unmatched bases: 17. Germline CDR1 is MNHEY and CDR2 is SMNVEV (reference sequence). CDR3 coding DNA: TGTGCCAGCACTTTCCTCGCTTGGGCGGGAGTTCCCGGGGAGCTGTTTTTT. Amino acids: CASTFLAWAGVPGELFF.

Of note for this clonotype: Since a much larger clone is just one base distant, this may be a read error. The rearrangement links TRBV7-6 to TRBJ1-3; 7 positions agree with TRBD1. Germline CDR1 SGHVS, CDR2 FNYEAQ. Trimming at V came to 1 base and at J to 6 bases, leaving 9 bases not matched to a gene. The CDR3 loop spans 16 amino acids. The CDR3 DNA follows: TGTGCCAGCAGCTTAGGACAGGGATCTGCTGAAAACACCATATATTTT. Protein product: CASSLGQGSAENTIYF.

The chain recombines TRBV2 with TRBJ2-3; TRBD2 might be the D (5 bases). V lost 7 bases to trimming and J lost 1 base, with 15 bases between them. CDR1 and CDR2 from the germline V gene are SNHLY and FYNNEI. CDR3 length: 15 residues. Here the CDR3 reads CASTKLVSRTDTQYF. In nucleotides, the CDR3 is TGTGCCAGCACCAAACTAGTTTCTCGCACAGATACGCAGTATTTT.

At least ten counts were recorded for this clonotype. This chain connects TRBV6-1 to TRBJ1-5; no clear D gene. Trimming removed 2 bases at V and 5 bases at J, with 16 bases between. Germline V lookup: CDR1 MNHNS, CDR2 SASEGT. The length of the CDR3 is 16 residues. This chain's CDR3 is CASSEMRGNEDQPQHF. DNA of the CDR3: TGTGCCAGCAGTGAAATGCGGGGAAATGAGGATCAGCCCCAGCATTTT.

This clonotype was observed a few times. The rearrangement links TRBV19 to TRBJ2-1; D is ambiguous. CDR3 length: 15 residues. V gave up 6 bases and J gave up 2 bases, with 14 bases separating them. Germline V gene sequence: CDR1 LNHDA, CDR2 SQIVND (reference sequence). CDR3 sequence reads: CASRSLERTYNEQFF. As DNA, the CDR3 is TGTGCCAGTAGATCTCTAGAGCGCACCTACAATGAGCAGTTCTTC.

As for this clonotype: A read error may be the cause here, since a much bigger clone is one base away. The J gene is TRBJ1-5, the V gene TRBV6-1, with D possibly being TRBD1 (5 bases). V gave up 6 bases and J gave up 3 bases, with 12 bases separating them. This CDR3 contains 14 residues. The germline V gene has CDR1 MNHNS and CDR2 SASEGT. Here the CDR3 DNA reads TGTGCCAGCAGCCTAGGGGCCAACAATCAGCCCCAGCATTTT. It yields the protein CASSLGANNQPQHF.